This paragraph reports one T cell receptor beta chain. No antigen is known for it. The data were taken from a study of cytomegalovirus exposure and HLA in healthy donors. Study overall: Findings of an earlier analysis included around 100 million unique TCR beta sequences from some 180 million T cells. Study observations and caveats: The listing of 150 or so TCR beta chains classed them as cytomegalovirus-associated. Usually a TCR sequence was rare, but some public TCRs were found in many donors.

PCR used 60 Vbeta primers and 13 Jbeta primers. TCRdb's copy holds only in-frame clones and misses some; the assay was immunoSEQ multiplex PCR. The sample includes around 31,000 clones. CDR1 MNHEY and CDR2 SMNVEV come from the germline V gene (reference sequence). V dropped 3 bases and J dropped 9; count of bases not matched to a gene: 6. The CDR3 contains 14 residues. The receptor comes from a man aged 25 to 40 in good health and CMV-seronegative. The rearrangement joins TRBV27 to TRBJ2-1; 9 bases are a match to TRBD2. The sample taken for sequencing was PBMCs. The CDR3 DNA reads as TGTGCCAGCAGTTTCCAGCGGGGGGTTAGTGAGCAGTTCTTC. Translated, it gives CASSFQRGVSEQFF.